This TCR beta chain was captured by sequencing in a study of shared clonotypes between healthy human individuals. Whole-study context: Participating donors consisted of two women and a few men aged 18 to 49.

Findings and limits, study-wide: Generally, naive subsets came out with larger estimated richness than memory subsets.

This CDR3 contains 15 residues. J gave up 7 bases and V 1 base, and 3 bases lay outside the gene matches. CDR1 is SGHNT and CDR2 is YENEEA in the germline V gene. Repertoires were generated with immunoSEQ multiplex PCR, while TCRdb's copy carries only in-frame clones and drops some. This repertoire shows 2 million to 2.5 million clones, under 95% found once; its top ten account for about 0.34%. With regard to this clone: Its antigen is not identified.

The genes are TRBV11-3 and TRBJ2-1, with 11 nucleotides matching TRBD2. What was sequenced was naive CD4+ T cells from PBMCs. Sample subset: CD45RA+ positively selected. The source of this sequence is a man aged 18-30 years in good health. Some clones in this sample may be carry-over from other donors' samples. This CDR3 is CASSLGLAGINEQFF. DNA of the CDR3: TGTGCCAGCAGCTTAGGACTAGCGGGAATAAATGAGCAGTTCTTC.